One sample yielded the 7 T cell receptor beta chains listed below, sequenced in a study of blood T cell repertoires in COVID-19. Profiling relied on immunoSEQ multiplex PCR, and the TCRdb table lists in-frame clones only, not all of them. The table includes 300,000 to 400,000 clones, 85% detected once. Sample: PBMCs or T cells enriched from blood (not recorded which). These receptor sequences come from a woman aged 30 to 39 who had been exposed to COVID-19.

This clone was seen only a few times. The rearrangement links TRBV5-4 to TRBJ2-1; the D gene is possibly TRBD2 (6 bases). V was trimmed by 4 bases and J by 1 base, leaving 12 bases between them. This CDR3 has 15 amino acids. In germline, CDR1 is SGHNT, CDR2 YYREEE (reference sequence). The CDR3 nucleotides are TGTGCCAGCAGCCGGAGGGTATCATCCTACAATGAGCAGTTCTTC. This sequence encodes CASSRRVSSYNEQFF.

The rearrangement joins TRBV28 to TRBJ1-5, with TRBD1 as a possible D gene (6 bases). The CDR3 is made up of 15 amino acids. Germline lookup yields CDR1 MDHEN and CDR2 SYDVKM. V was cut by 6 bases and J by 2 bases, with 14 bases left in between. CDR3 region: CASRGLGAGNQPQHF. Here the CDR3 DNA reads TGTGCCAGCAGAGGCTTGGGGGCAGGCAATCAGCCCCAGCATTTT.

This clone was seen once. The chain combines TRBV19 with TRBJ2-7; D is perhaps TRBD2 (5 bases). Germline CDR1 and CDR2: LNHDA and SQIVND (reference sequence). CDR3 length equals 15 residues. V was cut by 3 bases and J by 3 bases, with 15 bases left in between. The CDR3 nucleotides read TGTGCCAGTAGTATCGTCGAGGGCGGGCACTACGAGCAGTACTTC. This gives the protein CASSIVEGGHYEQYF.

This chain links TRBV3-1 (or the pseudogene TRBV3-2) with TRBJ1-1, with unresolved D. V was cut by 6 bases and J by 0 bases, with 8 bases left in between. The CDR3 consists of 13 residues. CDR1 and CDR2 from the germline V gene are LGHDT and YNNKEL (reference sequence). In nucleotides, the CDR3 is TGTGCCAGCAGTAGTAGAATGAACACTGAAGCTTTCTTT. Translation gives CASSSRMNTEAFF.

This clone was detected a few times. The chain is built from TRBV4-3 and TRBJ1-6, with 8 nucleotides matching TRBD1. The V gene end was trimmed by 5 bases and the J gene end by 7 bases; junction bases not matched to a gene: 7. The germline V gene has CDR1 LGHNA and CDR2 YSLEER. This CDR3 comprises 15 residues. This CDR3 reads CASSTLAGGNSPLHF. CDR3 DNA sequence: TGCGCCAGCAGCACACTTGCAGGGGGCAATTCACCCCTCCACTTT.

This clone has only one observation. The chain links TRBV18 to TRBJ1-5; tentatively, D is TRBD1 (6 bases). CDR1 is KGHSH, CDR2 LQKENI, per germline. The V end was cut by 5 bases, the J end by 5 bases, with 13 bases between. The CDR3 contains 14 residues. For the CDR3, the DNA is TGTGCCAGCTCATTATTACAGGGATATCAGCCCCAGCATTTT. Its translation: CASSLLQGYQPQHF.

This chain links TRBV7-6 with TRBJ2-2, with D perhaps matching TRBD1 (6 bases). Germline V gene data show CDR1 as SGHVS and CDR2 as FNYEAQ. The ends were cut back, 1 base at V and 10 bases at J, with 7 bases in the middle. The CDR3 sequence is 12 residues long. CDR3 nucleotides: TGTGCCAGCAGCTTAGAGGGGGTGGAGCTGTTTTTT. It specifies CASSLEGVELFF.